This TCR beta chain was sequenced in a study of T cells in Graves' hyperthyroidism and ophthalmopathy. Study information: At the time of initial diagnosis and before any treatment, peripheral blood was collected. Study-wide findings and caveats: Among clonotypes expanded in thyroid above 0.001, most were also found in blood.

This CDR3 region has 16 residues. Germline CDR1 reads SGHRS; CDR2 reads YFSETQ. V was pared by 4 bases and J by 8 bases, with 21 bases between. RNA transcripts gave rise to amplified TCR beta CDR3 regions. First-round RT-PCR with HTBI primers amplified the TCR CDR3 region. TCRdb ran MiXCR on the multiplex PCR reads and lists one entry per CDR3 protein. The sample lists some 490,000 distinct CDR3 sequences, roughly 23% occurring once. This clonotype showed up just a few times. Its antigen is currently unknown. Together with thyroid ultrasound, orbital computed tomography, serum thyroxine and TRAb, clinical symptoms were used for diagnoses.

The sample taken for sequencing was blood. The V call is TRBV5-1, the J call TRBJ1-4; no clear D. This clonotype was obtained from a woman in her 70s with Graves' ophthalmopathy. DNA for the CDR3: TGCGCCAGCAGCCCGACGACACCTGGGGTCGGGGAAAAACTGTTTTTT. It yields the protein CASSPTTPGVGEKLFF. Together with reference TRBV5-1 and TRBJ1-4, the CDR3 gives the full variable domain: KAGVTQTPRYLIKTRGQQVTLSCSPISGHRSVSWYQQTPGQGLQFLFEYFSETQRNKGNFPGRFSGRQFSNSRSEMNVSTLELGDSALYLCASSPTTPGVGEKLFFGSGTQLSVL.